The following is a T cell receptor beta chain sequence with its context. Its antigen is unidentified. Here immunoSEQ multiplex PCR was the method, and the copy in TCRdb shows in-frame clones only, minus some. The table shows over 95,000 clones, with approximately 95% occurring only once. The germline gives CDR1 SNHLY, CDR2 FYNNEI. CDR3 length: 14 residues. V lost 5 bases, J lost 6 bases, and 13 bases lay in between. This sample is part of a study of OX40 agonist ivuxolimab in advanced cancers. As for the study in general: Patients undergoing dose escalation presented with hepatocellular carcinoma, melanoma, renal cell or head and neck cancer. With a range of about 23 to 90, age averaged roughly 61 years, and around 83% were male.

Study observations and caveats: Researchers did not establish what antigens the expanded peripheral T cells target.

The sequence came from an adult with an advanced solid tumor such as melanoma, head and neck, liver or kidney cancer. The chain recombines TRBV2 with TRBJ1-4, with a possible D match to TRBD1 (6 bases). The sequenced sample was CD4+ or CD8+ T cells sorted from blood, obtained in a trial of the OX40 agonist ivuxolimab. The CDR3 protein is CASSYRAGDEKLFF. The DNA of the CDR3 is TGTGCCAGCAGTTACAGGGCGGGGGATGAAAAACTGTTTTTT.